This TCR beta chain was identified in a study of identical twins (TCRdb year 2016). Study-wide context: To test whether fetal clonotypes persist, this study deep-sequenced TCR alpha and beta repertoires from monozygotic twins, from unrelated adults of various ages, and from cord blood. To rule out contamination, the twin experiments were replicated at different times with different library preparation protocols.

Study-wide conclusions, independent of this receptor: Abundant cord blood beta clonotypes had fewer insertions, young adult naive repertoires showed a similar but weaker trend, and memory repertoires showed no such trend. Because the same donors could not be followed over many years, the conclusions relied on cross-sectional statistical analysis. Compared with coincidental sharing between unrelated individuals, out-of-frame TCR alpha sequences shared between twins had an excess of sequences with low generation probability. Recombination models systematically underestimated out-of-frame TCR alpha sharing in monozygotic twins but agreed with sharing between unrelated individuals. Zero-insertion analyses could be partly confounded by invariant T cells such as MAIT and iNKT, although diverse VJ usage argued against such confounding for most clonotypes. In beta out-of-frame sequences, excess twin sharing was weaker, because having fewer shared sequences lowered the signal-to-noise ratio.

Only healthy Caucasian donors were included. The twin cohort consisted of three pairs of female monozygotic twins, all aged about 18 to 29 years. Peripheral blood mononuclear cells were used as the source from which RNA for TCR libraries was isolated. From a lookup of the germline V gene, CDR1 and CDR2 are SQVTM and ANQGSEA. The V and J ends are trimmed by 7 bases and 4 bases, leaving 16 bases between them. Counted from cysteine to phenylalanine, this CDR3 has 13 amino acids. CDR3 DNA only is kept here, 39 bases in frame from base 1. This clonotype has a handful of counts. No antigen is known for it. No quality values exist for individual bases; no much larger clone is one base distant. Libraries came from 5' RACE. This sample was sequenced with an Illumina HiSeq 2000. Template switching introduced a universal primer binding site; the final cDNA contained a unique molecular identifier, enabling accurate counting of TCR cDNA molecules. First-strand cDNA for TCR alpha and beta chains was synthesized from specific primers in the conserved constant-segment region. Each cDNA library was double barcoded, with a SMART-Mk sample barcode plus Illumina barcodes, to control for contamination. TruSeq adapter sequences along with Illumina sample barcodes were introduced in two successive PCR steps. Sequencing of the TCR alpha and beta cDNA libraries was done on the Illumina HiSeq platform using custom primers. As for the authors' bioinformatics: MiGEC was used to process raw reads and extract unique molecular identifiers, and MiXCR was used to find CDR3 positions. For each individual, recombination models were inferred using an EM algorithm with the repgenHMM and IGoR tools. Shared clonotypes were analyzed with the tcR package in R, and sharing was normalized by the product of cloneset sizes. Out-of-frame nonproductive sequences were analyzed to study raw recombination free of thymic and clonal selection effects. Starting from the raw public reads, TCRdb applied fastp trimming at Q25, assembled clones with MiXCR and retained in-frame beta chains. Rows merge per CDR3 protein into single entries with the most common DNA and genes. The V and J calls come from TCRdb's annotation, not from the publication. This sample holds fewer than 900,000 distinct CDR3 sequences; approximately 18% were observed only once. The ten largest clonotypes hold under 15% of the sample.

This sample also belongs to another study, concerning T cells expressing NK-cell markers. From the second report: Three sorted T-cell subsets (CD3+CD56+NKG2C+, CD3+CD56+NKG2C- and CD3+CD56-NKG2C+) from several donors had their TCR beta-chain repertoires profiled. Seven of the eight sequenced donors were HCMV-seropositive and one was HCMV-seronegative. In several experiments an anti-gammadeltaTCR antibody was added to restrict sorting to alphabetaTCR-expressing T cells. For roughly six donors, the dominant CD3+CD56+NKG2C+ clonotypes were among the top 10 CD8+ clonotypes and accounted for about 1.0-8% of CD8+ T cells. Those dominant clonotypes were again the most abundant among CD3+CD56-NKG2C+ cells in a few donors, at about 28.3-60.1%. Whether the expanded NKG2C-expressing T cell clones were specific for HCMV antigens remained unclear. The study sequenced eight donors, all healthy volunteers chosen at random: three men and five women. A commercial ELISA kit detecting HCMV-specific IgG in serum was used to determine HCMV serostatus. Bulk peripheral blood T-cell repertoires were additionally sequenced from unsorted PBMC for 5 or 6 donors. MIGEC handled demultiplexing of the reads and grouping by UMI, while MiTCR was used to assemble and quantify clonotypes. Only TCR cDNA sequences supported by at least two reads were kept to exclude erroneous sequences. Downstream repertoire analysis used the tcR package, and clonotypes were matched across fractions by CDR3 nucleotide sequence plus V segment. Antigen specificity was annotated against VDJdb with VDJmatch, allowing one amino acid substitution in CDR3.

This chain joins TRBV29-1 to TRBJ1-1; TRBD1 is perhaps the D gene, given 6 matching bases. Sequencing was performed on PBMCs. This TCR was recovered from a woman aged 18-29 years in good health. Read as DNA, the sequence is TGCAGCGCTGGGACACACCTCGGCACTGAAGCTTTCTTT. This encodes CSAGTHLGTEAFF.